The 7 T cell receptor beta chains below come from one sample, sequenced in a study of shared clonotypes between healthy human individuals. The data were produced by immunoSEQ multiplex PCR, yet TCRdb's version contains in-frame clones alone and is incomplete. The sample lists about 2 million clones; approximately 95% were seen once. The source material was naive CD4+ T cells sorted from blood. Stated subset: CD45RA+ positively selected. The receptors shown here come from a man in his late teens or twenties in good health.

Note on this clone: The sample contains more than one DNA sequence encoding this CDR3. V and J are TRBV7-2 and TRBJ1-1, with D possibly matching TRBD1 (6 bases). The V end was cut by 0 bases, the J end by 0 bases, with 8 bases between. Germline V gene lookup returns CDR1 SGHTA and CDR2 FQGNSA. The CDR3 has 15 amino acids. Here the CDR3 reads CASSLAGQLNTEAFF. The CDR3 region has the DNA TGTGCCAGCAGCTTAGCCGGACAGTTGAACACTGAAGCTTTCTTT.

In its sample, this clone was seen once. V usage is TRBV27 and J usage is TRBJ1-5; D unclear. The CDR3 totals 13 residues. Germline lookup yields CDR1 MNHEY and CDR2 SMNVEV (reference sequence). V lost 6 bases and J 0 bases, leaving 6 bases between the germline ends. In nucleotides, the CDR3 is TGTGCCAGCAGGTCACATAGCAATCAGCCCCAGCATTTT. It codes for CASRSHSNQPQHF.

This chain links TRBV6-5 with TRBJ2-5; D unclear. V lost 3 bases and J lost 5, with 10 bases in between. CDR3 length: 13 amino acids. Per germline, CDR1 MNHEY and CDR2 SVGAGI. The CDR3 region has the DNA TGTGCCAGCAGTTATCCTGGGCTGGAGACCCAGTACTTC. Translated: CASSYPGLETQYF.

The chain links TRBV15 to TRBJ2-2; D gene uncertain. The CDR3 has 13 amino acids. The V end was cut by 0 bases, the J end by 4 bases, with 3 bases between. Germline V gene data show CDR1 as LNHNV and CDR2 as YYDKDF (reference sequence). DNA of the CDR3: TGTGCCACCAGCAGAGATTTCACCGGGGAGCTGTTTTTT. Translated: CATSRDFTGELFF.

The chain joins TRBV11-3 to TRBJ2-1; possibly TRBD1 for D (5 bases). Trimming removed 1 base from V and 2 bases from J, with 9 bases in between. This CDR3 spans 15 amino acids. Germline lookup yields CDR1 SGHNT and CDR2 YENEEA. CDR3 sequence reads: CASSLGRVPYNEQFF. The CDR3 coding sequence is TGTGCCAGCAGCTTAGGCAGGGTCCCCTACAATGAGCAGTTCTTC.

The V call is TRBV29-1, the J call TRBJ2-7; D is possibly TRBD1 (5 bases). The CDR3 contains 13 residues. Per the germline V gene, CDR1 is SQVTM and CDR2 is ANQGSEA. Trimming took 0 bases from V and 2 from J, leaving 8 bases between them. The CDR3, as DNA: TGCAGCGTTGAAGACAGGGTAGCCTACGAGCAGTACTTC. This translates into CSVEDRVAYEQYF.

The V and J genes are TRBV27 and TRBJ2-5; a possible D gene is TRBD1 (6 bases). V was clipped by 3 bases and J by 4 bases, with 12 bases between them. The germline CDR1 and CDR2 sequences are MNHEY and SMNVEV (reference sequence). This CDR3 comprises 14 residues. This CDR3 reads CASSFMGAGETQYF. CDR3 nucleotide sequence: TGTGCCAGCAGTTTTATGGGGGCGGGAGAGACCCAGTACTTC.